Detailed here is one T cell receptor beta chain. Looked up from germline, CDR1 is SGHDN and CDR2 is FVKESK. There are 18 residues in the CDR3. V lost 4 bases and J 1 base, leaving 19 bases between the germline ends. These data belong to a study of OX40 agonist ivuxolimab in advanced cancers. About the study: A mean age of roughly 60 years, range about 20 to 79, was recorded, and over 65% were male.

TCRdb keeps only in-frame clones here, not all; method: immunoSEQ multiplex PCR. The table records 12,000 or so clones, around four fifths of them present only once. Baseline was the first blood sampling point, followed by cycle 4 day 1 and cycle 7 day 1. This material consisted of CD4+ or CD8+ T cells sorted from blood, taken in a trial of the OX40 agonist ivuxolimab. J is TRBJ2-2 and V is TRBV14; D not resolved. The sequence came from an adult with an advanced solid tumor such as melanoma, head and neck, liver or kidney cancer. CDR3 DNA: TGTGCCAGCAGCCCCCTAGGGCACCTACCTATGAACACCGGGGAGCTGTTTTTT. It translates to CASSPLGHLPMNTGELFF.